This note documents a single TCR beta chain sequence. This sample was included in a study of shared clonotypes between healthy human individuals. Replicate PCRs for unsorted PBMC used approximately 320 ng DNA (about 27,000 T cell genomes). Repertoires were generated with immunoSEQ multiplex PCR, while TCRdb's copy carries only in-frame clones and drops some. The profile shows hundreds of thousands of clones, around three quarters of them singletons. The donor population consisted of healthy HIV-negative adults with no recent acute infections or vaccinations. CDR3 size: 14 residues. Germline V gene sequence: CDR1 SGDLS, CDR2 YYNGEE. Trimming left V 0 bases short and J 3 bases short, with 6 bases between.

The chain recombines TRBV9 with TRBJ2-2; no definite D call. Material for sequencing was PBMCs. The receptor's source is a woman aged 40 to 50 in good health. Some clones in this sample may be carry-over from other donors' samples. CDR3 in DNA: TGTGCCAGCAGCGTAGAGCCATACACCGGGGAGCTGTTTTTT. Translated, it gives CASSVEPYTGELFF.